These T cell receptor beta chains were read from a single sample in a study of T cells after yellow fever vaccination. TCRdb re-called the 5' RACE reads with MiXCR, one entry per CDR3 protein. The profile shows a few hundred thousand distinct CDR3 sequences, approximately 6.7% of them singletons. The source was CD4+ T cells sorted from PBMCs, collected on the day of the yellow fever booster vaccination. These receptors all stem from a man aged 25 to 45 who received the YFV17D yellow fever vaccine. The CDR3 runs from the conserved cysteine through the conserved F or W. A row's size may be missing; if present it is once, few, many or a size class.

v_gene: TRBV20-1
j_gene: TRBJ2-2
abundance: many
CDR3aa: CSASRTVNGELFF

v_gene: TRBV18
j_gene: TRBJ2-1
abundance: many
CDR3aa: CASSPGIAVRYNEQFF

v_gene: TRBV12-3/TRBV12-4
j_gene: TRBJ2-2
abundance: few
CDR3aa: CASTFPGRRSGELFF

v_gene: TRBV4-3
j_gene: TRBJ2-1
abundance: many
CDR3aa: CASSQDAGHYNEQFF

v_gene: TRBV30
j_gene: TRBJ1-5
abundance: .
CDR3aa: CAWSVDRNQPQHF

v_gene: TRBV19
j_gene: TRBJ2-1
abundance: many
CDR3aa: CASSSLAARGEQFF

v_gene: TRBV5-1
j_gene: TRBJ2-2
abundance: many
CDR3aa: CASSLAPSGANTGELFF

v_gene: TRBV20-1
j_gene: TRBJ2-5
abundance: many
CDR3aa: CSASGGIQETQYF

v_gene: TRBV3-1
j_gene: TRBJ2-2
abundance: .
CDR3aa: CASSQGFTGELFF

v_gene: TRBV7-8
j_gene: TRBJ1-6
abundance: few
CDR3aa: CASSKNLAAHNSPLHF

v_gene: TRBV7-2
j_gene: TRBJ2-3
abundance: few
CDR3aa: CASSLMGGNTDTQYF

v_gene: TRBV9
j_gene: TRBJ2-1
abundance: few
CDR3aa: CASNMGGTEQFF

v_gene: TRBV5-4
j_gene: TRBJ1-1
abundance: .
CDR3aa: CASSSDPEGEAFF

v_gene: TRBV28
j_gene: TRBJ2-3
abundance: .
CDR3aa: CASSLGRGGTQYF

v_gene: TRBV4-1
j_gene: TRBJ2-1
abundance: many
CDR3aa: CASSQEKRGAVWFQFF

v_gene: TRBV10-3
j_gene: TRBJ2-7
abundance: many
CDR3aa: CAISDPTDRAYEQYF

v_gene: TRBV3-1
j_gene: TRBJ2-2
abundance: many
CDR3aa: CASSYATGELFF

v_gene: TRBV7-8
j_gene: TRBJ2-1
abundance: .
CDR3aa: CASSPPIAGGYNEQFF

v_gene: TRBV12-5
j_gene: TRBJ2-1
abundance: .
CDR3aa: CASGLGYYNEQFF

v_gene: TRBV20-1
j_gene: TRBJ2-1
abundance: few
CDR3aa: CSATGTGGEGAYYNEQFF

v_gene: TRBV20-1
j_gene: TRBJ2-1
abundance: .
CDR3aa: CCASPIPSGRIQGSYNEQFF

v_gene: TRBV3-1
j_gene: TRBJ2-7
abundance: few
CDR3aa: CASSQSHHYEQYF